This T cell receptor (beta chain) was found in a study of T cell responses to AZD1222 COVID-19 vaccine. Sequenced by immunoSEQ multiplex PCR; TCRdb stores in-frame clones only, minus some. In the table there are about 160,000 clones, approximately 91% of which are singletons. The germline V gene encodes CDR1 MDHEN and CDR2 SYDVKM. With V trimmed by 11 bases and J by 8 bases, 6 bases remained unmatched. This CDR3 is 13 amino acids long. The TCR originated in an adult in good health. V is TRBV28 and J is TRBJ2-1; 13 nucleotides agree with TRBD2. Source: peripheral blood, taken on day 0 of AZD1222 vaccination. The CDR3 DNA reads TGTGCCGGACGGACTAGCGGGAGAGATGAGCAGTTCTTC. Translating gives CAGRTSGRDEQFF.